Listed below are T cell receptor beta chains from one sample, sequenced in a study of T cell responses to AZD1222 COVID-19 vaccine. Clones were read by immunoSEQ multiplex PCR, and TCRdb kept only the in-frame ones, dropping some. The sample comprises more than 250,000 clones, over 90% of which are singletons, and less than 0.65% rests with the top ten. The source was peripheral blood, collected on day 0 of AZD1222 vaccination. The receptors originated from an adult in good health. Both conserved end residues are part of each CDR3. Each record gives: clone size, V gene, D gene, J gene, CDR3 DNA, CDR3 protein. D genes are given only for firm matches. Clone size is given for some rows only: seen once, a few or many times, or a class if the clone is expanded.

size: .
V: TRBV6-2/TRBV6-3
D: TRBD2
J: TRBJ2-7
DNA: TGTGCCAGCAGTTACCAGCGGGAAGGTTACGAGCAGTACTTC
CDR3: CASSYQREGYEQYF

size: .
V: TRBV5-1
D: .
J: TRBJ1-3
DNA: TGCGCCAGCAGCTTGGAGACGACTAACTCTGGAAACACCATATATTTT
CDR3: CASSLETTNSGNTIYF

size: .
V: TRBV4-3
D: .
J: TRBJ1-6
DNA: TGCGCCAGCAGCCAAGAGCCGGGGGGATCACCCCTCCACTTT
CDR3: CASSQEPGGSPLHF

size: .
V: TRBV5-1
D: .
J: TRBJ2-7
DNA: TGCGCCAGCAGCTTGTGGGACCGATACGAGCAGTACTTC
CDR3: CASSLWDRYEQYF

size: .
V: TRBV7-9
D: .
J: TRBJ1-1
DNA: TGTGCCAGCAGCCGTGATGGGTACACTGAAGCTTTCTTT
CDR3: CASSRDGYTEAFF

size: .
V: TRBV5-4
D: TRBD2
J: TRBJ2-3
DNA: TGTGCCAGCAGCCTGGGGACTAGCGGGTACACAGATACGCAGTATTTT
CDR3: CASSLGTSGYTDTQYF

size: .
V: TRBV2
D: .
J: TRBJ1-1
DNA: TGTGCCAGCAGTCGTACTCCAGGTGGGCTGGGGACTGAAGCTTTCTTT
CDR3: CASSRTPGGLGTEAFF

size: .
V: TRBV6-2/TRBV6-3
D: .
J: TRBJ1-5
DNA: TGTGCCAGCAGTTACGGTTTGGGGCCCCAGCATTTT
CDR3: CASSYGLGPQHF

size: .
V: TRBV5-4
D: TRBD1
J: TRBJ1-4
DNA: TGTGCCAGCAGCCCGGGACAGGGGTTATTTGAAAAACTGTTTTTT
CDR3: CASSPGQGLFEKLFF

size: .
V: TRBV19
D: TRBD1
J: TRBJ1-3
DNA: TGTGCCAGTAGTATATTCGGGACAGGCTCTGGAAACACCATATATTTT
CDR3: CASSIFGTGSGNTIYF

size: .
V: TRBV28
D: TRBD1
J: TRBJ1-5
DNA: TGTGCCAGCAGTTTGTTCCAGGGGGATCAGCCCCAGCATTTT
CDR3: CASSLFQGDQPQHF

size: once
V: TRBV7-2
D: .
J: TRBJ1-6
DNA: TGTGCCAGCAGCTTAGGGTATCGGGGGAGGTCACCCCTCCACTTT
CDR3: CASSLGYRGRSPLHF

size: .
V: TRBV28
D: .
J: TRBJ2-1
DNA: TGTGCCAGCTCCTCGGGGCTAAATGAGCAGTTCTTC
CDR3: CASSSGLNEQFF

size: .
V: TRBV2
D: .
J: TRBJ2-5
DNA: TGTGCCAGCAGCTGGAGGGTAGCGAAGCTACAAGAGACCCAGTACTTC
CDR3: CASSWRVAKLQETQYF

size: once
V: TRBV3-1/TRBV3-2
D: .
J: TRBJ2-2
DNA: TGTGCCAGCAGCCAAGGGGGGCTTGACGGGGAGCTGTTTTTT
CDR3: CASSQGGLDGELFF

size: .
V: TRBV6-1
D: .
J: TRBJ1-2
DNA: TGTGCCAGCAGTGAATTCGGGTCAGGCTATGGCTACACCTTC
CDR3: CASSEFGSGYGYTF

size: .
V: TRBV28
D: .
J: TRBJ1-1
DNA: TGTGCCAGCAGTTTAAGAACTGAAGCTTTCTTT
CDR3: CASSLRTEAFF

size: .
V: TRBV27
D: TRBD1
J: TRBJ1-6
DNA: TGTGCCAGCAGTTTATCTTGGTGGGACAGGGGAGATTCACCCCTCCACTTT
CDR3: CASSLSWWDRGDSPLHF

size: .
V: TRBV9
D: .
J: TRBJ1-1
DNA: TGTGCCAGCAGCGTAGCGGGGGGACAAGCGAGCACTGAAGCTTTCTTT
CDR3: CASSVAGGQASTEAFF

size: .
V: TRBV13
D: .
J: TRBJ2-7
DNA: TGTGCCAGCAGCGGGGCGCGCTACGAGCAGTACTTC
CDR3: CASSGARYEQYF

size: .
V: TRBV2
D: TRBD2
J: TRBJ2-3
DNA: TGTGCCAGCAGAGGGAGGGCCGGGGGAGCAGATACGCAGTATTTT
CDR3: CASRGRAGGADTQYF

size: .
V: TRBV7-9
D: .
J: TRBJ2-3
DNA: TGTGCCAGCAGCCCAGTAAGAGGTACGCAGTATTTT
CDR3: CASSPVRGTQYF

size: .
V: TRBV4-1
D: .
J: TRBJ1-1
DNA: TGCGCCAGCAGCCAAGCCCTGTTGACTGAAGCTTTCTTT
CDR3: CASSQALLTEAFF

size: .
V: TRBV7-8
D: .
J: TRBJ1-5
DNA: TGTGCCAGCAGCTTGAGGGAGTATAGCAATCAGCCCCAGCATTTT
CDR3: CASSLREYSNQPQHF

size: .
V: TRBV2
D: TRBD1
J: TRBJ1-5
DNA: TGTGCCAGCCTGGGGGACAGGGGAATCAATCAGCCCCAGCATTTT
CDR3: CASLGDRGINQPQHF

size: .
V: TRBV10-1
D: .
J: TRBJ2-3
DNA: TGCGCCAGCACCAGCCGGGACGGTTTTTACGCTAGCACAGATACGCAGTATTTT
CDR3: CASTSRDGFYASTDTQYF

size: .
V: TRBV4-2
D: .
J: TRBJ1-6
DNA: TGTGCCAGCAGCCAAGATCTAACAGGACATAGTTTCGTTTCACCCCTCCACTTT
CDR3: CASSQDLTGHSFVSPLHF

size: .
V: TRBV6-2/TRBV6-3
D: .
J: TRBJ1-5
DNA: TGTGCCAGCAGTTCCGGACCAAATCAGCCCCAGCATTTT
CDR3: CASSSGPNQPQHF

size: .
V: TRBV7-3
D: TRBD1
J: TRBJ2-5
DNA: TGTGCCAGCAGCTTAACCGGACAGGGGGCAGAGACCCAGTACTTC
CDR3: CASSLTGQGAETQYF

size: .
V: TRBV27
D: .
J: TRBJ1-6
DNA: TGTGCCAGCAGCCTGGAAGGGGTTAAGAATTCACCCCTCCACTTT
CDR3: CASSLEGVKNSPLHF

size: .
V: TRBV27
D: .
J: TRBJ1-3
DNA: TGTGCCAGCAGTAAAACAGGGATTTTTAGCTCTGGAAACACCATATATTTT
CDR3: CASSKTGIFSSGNTIYF

size: .
V: TRBV6-1
D: .
J: TRBJ2-6
DNA: TGTGCCAGCAGTGAACAGGGCACGGCCGGGGCCAACGTCCTGACTTTC
CDR3: CASSEQGTAGANVLTF

size: .
V: TRBV5-1
D: .
J: TRBJ2-1
DNA: TGCGCCAGCAGCTTGGGGATCACCGGGGATGAGCAGTTCTTC
CDR3: CASSLGITGDEQFF

size: once
V: TRBV3-1/TRBV3-2
D: .
J: TRBJ1-1
DNA: TGTGCCAGCAGCTTTCCCGGGACCCCGGGCGATACTTTCTTT
CDR3: CASSFPGTPGDTFF

size: .
V: TRBV7-9
D: .
J: TRBJ1-3
DNA: TGTGCCAGCAGCTCATGGGCCACCCGTGGGGACACCATATATTTT
CDR3: CASSSWATRGDTIYF

size: .
V: TRBV5-4
D: TRBD1
J: TRBJ1-1
DNA: TGTGCCAGCGGGGCAGGGGGTAACACTGAAGCTTTCTTT
CDR3: CASGAGGNTEAFF

size: .
V: TRBV2
D: .
J: TRBJ1-2
DNA: TGTGCCAGCAGTGTGGGAGGAAACTATGGCTACACCTTC
CDR3: CASSVGGNYGYTF

size: .
V: TRBV4-3
D: .
J: TRBJ2-2
DNA: TGCGCCAGCAGCCAAGATATGGTCACCGGGGAGCTGTTTTTT
CDR3: CASSQDMVTGELFF

size: .
V: TRBV19
D: .
J: TRBJ2-6
DNA: TGTGCCAGTAGTATGAACAGGGACTCTGGGGCCAACGTCCTGACTTTC
CDR3: CASSMNRDSGANVLTF

size: .
V: TRBV20-1
D: .
J: TRBJ2-7
DNA: TGCAGTGCTAGGGGTTGGGGGGAGCAGTACTTC
CDR3: CSARGWGEQYF

size: .
V: TRBV5-1
D: .
J: TRBJ2-5
DNA: TGCGCCAGCAGCTTGGAGGTGGACTCCCCGGTTGGGGGGCGAGAGACCCAGTACTTC
CDR3: CASSLEVDSPVGGRETQYF

size: .
V: TRBV19
D: TRBD1
J: TRBJ2-3
DNA: TGTGCCAGTAGTAAAGGGACAGGGTGGACAGATACGCAGTATTTT
CDR3: CASSKGTGWTDTQYF

size: .
V: TRBV6-2/TRBV6-3
D: .
J: TRBJ1-6
DNA: TGTGCCAGCAGCTCCCCAAGTTCTTCACCCCTCCACTTT
CDR3: CASSSPSSSPLHF

size: .
V: TRBV7-8
D: .
J: TRBJ1-1
DNA: TGTGCCAGCAGCTTAGGACTCCGGAACACTGAAGCTTTCTTT
CDR3: CASSLGLRNTEAFF

size: .
V: TRBV25-1
D: .
J: TRBJ1-2
DNA: TGTGCCAGCAGTGGTCGATTTGGGAGAATTCCCTATGGCTACACCTTC
CDR3: CASSGRFGRIPYGYTF

size: .
V: TRBV3-1/TRBV3-2
D: TRBD1
J: TRBJ1-6
DNA: TGTGCCAGCAGTTCCAGAGTGGGGACAGGTAATTCACCCCTCCACTTT
CDR3: CASSSRVGTGNSPLHF

size: .
V: TRBV19
D: .
J: TRBJ1-2
DNA: TGTGCCAGTAGCCCCAGGGCGGAACGGGGCTACACCTTC
CDR3: CASSPRAERGYTF

size: .
V: TRBV3-1/TRBV3-2
D: .
J: TRBJ1-2
DNA: TGTGCCAGCAGCCCAGGAGTGGGGGTTAACTATGGCTACACCTTC
CDR3: CASSPGVGVNYGYTF